This passage covers 23 T cell receptor beta chains from one sample sequenced in a study of breast tumors, draining lymph nodes, adjacent tissues. One entry per CDR3 protein results from TCRdb running MiXCR on the multiplex PCR reads. Among thousands of distinct CDR3 sequences, under 55% were seen once, and the ten largest hold 12% to 15%. The sequencing sample was made of tumor-adjacent breast tissue. These receptors came from a female donor with breast cancer. Some clones in this sample may be carry-over from other donors' samples.

Many counts were recorded for this clonotype. The chain uses TRBV3-1 and TRBJ2-2; tentative D call: TRBD2 (7 bases). V dropped 11 bases and J dropped 3 bases, with 16 bases sitting between them. CDR1 and CDR2 (germline): LGHDT, YNNKEL (reference sequence). The CDR3 sequence is 14 residues long. CDR3 in DNA: TGTGCCGTTCTCCGGGGGGCGGACACCGGGGAGCTGTTTTTT. Encoded protein: CAVLRGADTGELFF.

This clonotype was counted between two and nine times. Germline and junction disagree at one end, which may indicate a read error. The V and J genes are TRBV2 and TRBJ1-2, with no clear D. Germline CDR1 reads SNHLY; CDR2 reads FYNNEI. CDR3 length: 13 amino acids. The CDR3 sequence is CASSPDINYGYAF. The CDR3 DNA is TGTGCCAGCAGTCCTGACATTAACTATGGCTACGCCTTC.

The rearrangement links TRBV6-5 to TRBJ2-7; 7 bases agree with TRBD1. V shed 5 bases, J shed 4 bases, and the junction held 5 bases outside the gene matches. CDR1 is MNHEY, CDR2 SVGAGI, per germline. There are 13 residues in the CDR3. CDR3 bases: TGTGCCAGCAGTGCCGGGACAGTATACGAGCAGTACTTC. Its protein product is CASSAGTVYEQYF.

On this clonotype itself: The junction departs from germline at one end; a sequencing error may be responsible. J is TRBJ2-7 and V is TRBV12-3 or TRBV12-4; TRBD1 aligns across 7 bases. The length of the CDR3 is 14 residues. CDR3 sequence (DNA): TGTGCCAGCAGTCCCCGGGACAGAGTTTACGGGCAGTACTTC. Translated: CASSPRDRVYGQYF.

At least ten counts were recorded for this clonotype. The chain recombines TRBV7-2 with TRBJ2-3; a weak D match, TRBD2 (7 bases). The germline CDR1 and CDR2 sequences are SGHTA and FQGNSA. V lost 4 bases and J lost 5, with 25 bases in between. The CDR3 totals 18 residues. CDR3 loop: CASSSLWGAPGGGDTQYF. CDR3 DNA: TGTGCCAGCAGCTCCTTATGGGGGGCCCCGGGGGGCGGAGATACGCAGTATTTT.

This clonotype was detected many times. The CDR3, as DNA: TGTGCCAGCGACCCTGACGAGGGGTATGGCTACACCTTC. Translating it yields CASDPDEGYGYTF. The chain employs TRBV2 and TRBJ1-2, with D perhaps TRBD1 (5 bases). Germline V gene lookup returns CDR1 SNHLY and CDR2 FYNNEI. The CDR3 spans 13 residues. Trimming shortened V by 8 bases and J by 5 bases, and 15 bases separated the two germline ends.

The chain employs TRBV4-1 and TRBJ2-7, with D unresolved. Trimming took 4 bases from V and 3 from J, leaving 13 bases between them. The CDR3 has 14 amino acids. Per the germline V gene, CDR1 is MGHRA and CDR2 is YSYEKL. The CDR3 spells CASSPGGAYYEQYF. Written as DNA, the CDR3 is TGCGCCAGCAGCCCCGGTGGAGCGTACTACGAGCAGTACTTC.

The rearrangement links TRBV15 to TRBJ2-1; tentative D call: TRBD2 (6 bases). This CDR3 is 14 amino acids long. V lost 9 bases and J 5 bases, leaving 17 bases between the germline ends. Germline CDR1 reads LNHNV; CDR2 reads YYDKDF (reference sequence). CDR3 amino acids: CATGWRDANNEQFF. In DNA form, the CDR3 reads TGTGCCACGGGGTGGCGGGACGCGAACAATGAGCAGTTCTTC.

V is TRBV30 and J is TRBJ1-1, with 7 bases fitting TRBD1. CDR3 size: 15 residues. Trimming took 3 bases from V and 1 from J; bases not matched to a gene: 8. Germline CDR1 reads GTSNPN; CDR2 reads SVGIG (reference sequence). The chain's CDR3 is CAWSEAGTENTEAFF. In DNA form, the CDR3 reads TGTGCCTGGAGCGAGGCCGGGACAGAGAACACTGAAGCTTTCTTT. Supplemented by reference TRBV30 and TRBJ1-1, the full variable domain reads SQTIHQWPATLVQPVGSPLSLECTVEGTSNPNLYWYRQAAGRGLQLLFYSVGIGQISSEVPQNLSASRPQDRQFILSSKKLLLSDSGFYLCAWSEAGTENTEAFFGQGTRLTVV.

The chain links TRBV7-9 to TRBJ1-4; D is undetermined. The CDR3 sequence is 15 residues long. V was trimmed by 3 bases and J by 2 bases, leaving 10 bases between them. Germline loops: CDR1 SEHNR, CDR2 FQNEAQ (reference sequence). The CDR3 reads CASSFTRSTNEKLFF. The CDR3 DNA reads TGTGCCAGCAGCTTCACCAGATCTACTAATGAAAAACTGTTTTTT.

By sample fraction, this clonotype is medium-sized. The chain links TRBV10-3 to TRBJ2-7; 10 positions agree with TRBD2. The CDR3 length is 12 residues. V trimming: 10 bases; J trimming: 6 bases; junction bases outside the gene matches: 6. Germline V CDR1 and CDR2: ENHRY, SYGVKD. The CDR3 region is CATQREGREQYF. For the CDR3, the DNA is TGTGCCACTCAGCGGGAGGGCCGCGAGCAGTACTTC.

The chain carries TRBV5-6 and TRBJ2-5, with no clear D. The germline V and J ends were trimmed by 1 base and 2 bases, with 9 bases remaining between them. Per the germline V gene, CDR1 is SGHDT and CDR2 is YYEEEE. CDR3 length equals 14 residues. The chain's CDR3 is CASSLRAEQETQYF. DNA for the CDR3: TGTGCCAGCAGCTTGAGGGCGGAGCAAGAGACCCAGTACTTC.

By sample fraction, this clonotype is large (0.1 to 1%). The chain links TRBV7-8 to TRBJ1-4, with D possibly TRBD1 on 5 matching bases. This CDR3 has 13 amino acids. V was trimmed by 3 bases and J by 5 bases, leaving 7 bases between them. Germline loops: CDR1 SGHVS, CDR2 FQNEAQ. The CDR3 loop is CASSLGRNEKLFF. The DNA for the CDR3 is TGTGCCAGCAGCTTGGGACGCAATGAAAAACTGTTTTTT.

By share, this clonotype ranks as medium-sized. The chain links TRBV7-9 to TRBJ2-7; D perhaps matches TRBD1 (7 bases). The ends were cut back, 3 bases at V and 2 bases at J, with 17 bases in the middle. CDR3 length equals 16 residues. Germline CDR1 is SEHNR and CDR2 is FQNEAQ (reference sequence). The DNA for the CDR3 is TGTGCCAGCAGCTTTGGAGGGGGACAGCCTACCTACGAGCAGTACTTC. It yields the protein CASSFGGGQPTYEQYF.

The gene calls are TRBV14 and TRBJ1-1; unclear D gene. V lost 0 bases, J lost 1 base, and 9 bases lay in between. Germline CDR1 is SGHDN and CDR2 is FVKESK. This CDR3 contains 15 residues. The chain's CDR3 is CASSQDGLQNTEAFF. The CDR3 coding sequence is TGTGCCAGCAGCCAAGATGGGTTACAGAACACTGAAGCTTTCTTT.

This chain uses TRBV25-1 with TRBJ1-4; 11 bases agree with TRBD1. Germline values: CDR1 MGHDK, CDR2 SYGVNS. The length of the CDR3 is 17 residues. With 1 base clipped from V and 0 bases from J, the junction kept 1 base outside the gene matches. CDR3 in amino acids: CASSEWDRGATNEKLFF. The DNA for the CDR3 is TGTGCCAGCAGTGAATGGGACAGGGGGGCAACTAATGAAAAACTGTTTTTT.

This clonotype was recorded at least ten times. The junction does not match germline at one end; this may be a read error. This chain joins TRBV12-3 or TRBV12-4 and TRBJ2-3; tentatively, D is TRBD1 or TRBD2 (5 bases each). CDR3 length: 12 residues. The CDR3 sequence is CASSLGRGQRDF. CDR3 coding DNA: TGTGCCAGCAGTTTAGGTCGGGGCCAGAGGGATTTT.

Sample share makes this clonotype medium-sized. Sequence at one end of the junction differs from germline and may be a read error. The CDR3 protein is CASSQDNYRGPPF. The CDR3 DNA reads TGTGCCAGCAGCCAAGATAATTACAGGGGGCCTCCTTTT. The chain joins TRBV3-1 to TRBJ1-4; 9 bases match TRBD1. CDR1 is LGHDT and CDR2 is YNNKEL in the germline V gene (reference sequence). The CDR3 runs to 13 residues.

The rearrangement joins TRBV12-3 or TRBV12-4 to TRBJ2-6; possible D gene TRBD1, 6 bases. The length of the CDR3 is 15 residues. Trimming cost V 2 bases and J 4 bases, with 9 bases left between them. The CDR3 nucleotides are TGTGCCAGCAGTTTATGGGGGCCCGGGGCCAACGTCCTGACTTTC. Protein: CASSLWGPGANVLTF.

The J gene is TRBJ1-2, the V gene TRBV5-1, with 8 positions matching TRBD1. The CDR3 totals 13 residues. Germline CDR1 SGHRS, CDR2 YFSETQ. V lost 4 bases and J lost 7; bases outside the gene matches: 6. This chain's CDR3 is CASSLGQGSGYTF. The CDR3 bases are TGCGCCAGCAGCCTCGGACAGGGCAGTGGCTACACCTTC. The whole variable domain, filled in from reference TRBV5-1 and TRBJ1-2, reads KAGVTQTPRYLIKTRGQQVTLSCSPISGHRSVSWYQQTPGQGLQFLFEYFSETQRNKGNFPGRFSGRQFSNSRSEMNVSTLELGDSALYLCASSLGQGSGYTFGSGTRLTVV.

By sample fraction, this clonotype is medium-sized (0.01 to 0.1%). The junction does not match germline at one end; this may be a read error. The genes are TRBV7-7 and TRBJ2-3, with D perhaps TRBD2 (5 bases). CDR3 length: 13 residues. Germline V lookup: CDR1 SSHAT, CDR2 FNYEAQ (reference sequence). CDR3 DNA: TGTGCTAGCAGCCTAGCTCCCACAGATACGCAGTATTTT. Protein: CASSLAPTDTQYF.

V usage is TRBV15 and J usage is TRBJ1-5, with D unresolved. The CDR3 runs 10 residues. CDR1 LNHNV and CDR2 YYDKDF come from the germline V gene (reference sequence). V lost 8 bases and J 5 bases, leaving 4 bases between the germline ends. CDR3 nucleotides: TGTGCCACCCAATATCAGCCCCAGCATTTT. Encoded protein: CATQYQPQHF.

The chain joins TRBV6-1 to TRBJ2-1; the D gene could be TRBD1 or TRBD2 (5 bases each). CDR1 and CDR2 from the germline V gene are MNHNS and SASEGT. V lost 3 bases, J lost 0 bases, and 15 bases lay in between. The CDR3 sequence is 17 residues long. CDR3: CASSDFPAGSSYNEQFF. The CDR3, as DNA: TGTGCCAGCAGTGATTTTCCGGCAGGGAGCTCCTACAATGAGCAGTTCTTC.